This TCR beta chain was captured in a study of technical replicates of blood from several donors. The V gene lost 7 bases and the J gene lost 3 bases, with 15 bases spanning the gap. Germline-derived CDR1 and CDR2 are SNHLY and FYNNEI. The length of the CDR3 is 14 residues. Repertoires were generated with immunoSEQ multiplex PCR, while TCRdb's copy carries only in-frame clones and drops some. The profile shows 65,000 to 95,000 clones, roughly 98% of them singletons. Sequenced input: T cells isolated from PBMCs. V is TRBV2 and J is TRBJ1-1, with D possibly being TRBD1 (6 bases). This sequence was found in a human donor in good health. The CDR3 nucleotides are TGTGCCAGCACCGAGGGGGGGCGATACACTGAAGCTTTCTTT. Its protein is CASTEGGRYTEAFF.